The 27 T cell receptor beta chains given below trace back to one sample, sequenced in a study of tumor-infiltrating lymphocytes in primary liver carcinoma. Unsorted whole blood yielded the blood RNA, and germline DNA was also extracted. TCR beta cDNA was prepared out of around 460 ng total RNA by means of a constant-region primer. Employing slightly modified ARM-PCR, three nested multiplex PCR rounds were run, and these gave rise to the TCR beta libraries. Researchers ran the first two PCR rounds for roughly 10 cycles each with TRBV1-TRBV30 forward primers and a C-beta reverse primer. One entry per CDR3 protein, called by TCRdb with MiXCR from the multiplex PCR reads. The profile covers over 250,000 distinct CDR3 sequences, with around three fifths appearing a single time and about 17% taken by the ten largest. Material: peripheral blood. Receptor source: a woman aged 25 to 39 with primary liver carcinoma and hepatitis B virus infection.

This clonotype was detected once. The missing conserved phenylalanine or tryptophan at the end of this CDR3 makes a read error likely. J is TRBJ1-1 and V is TRBV4-1, with D unresolved. The germline CDR1 and CDR2 sequences are MGHRA and YSYEKL. The CDR3 runs to 13 residues. The CDR3 is CANSQDLAAEAFY. The DNA for the CDR3 is TGCGCCAACAGCCAAGATCTCGCGGCTGAAGCTTTCTAT.

This clonotype was seen a few times. The chain couples TRBV6-6 to TRBJ2-7, with D possibly called TRBD1 or TRBD2 (6 bases each). The CDR3 covers 15 residues. Trimming took off 2 bases at V and 2 bases at J, with 13 bases between the two ends. The V gene's germline CDR1 is MNHNY and CDR2 SVGAGI (reference sequence). The CDR3 loop reads CASSYLEGETYEQYF. The DNA for the CDR3 is TGTGCCAGCAGTTACCTGGAGGGGGAAACCTACGAGCAGTACTTC.

The chain employs TRBV5-1 and TRBJ2-3, with TRBD2 matching 11 bases. V lost 0 bases and J lost 6; bases outside the gene matches: 15. This CDR3 spans 19 amino acids. Germline V lookup: CDR1 SGHRS, CDR2 YFSETQ. The CDR3: CASSLDTVMPGLADDTQYF. Here the CDR3 DNA reads TGCGCCAGCAGCTTGGATACCGTGATGCCGGGACTAGCGGATGATACGCAGTATTTT.

The table lists this clonotype with a few counts. V gene TRBV21-1 combines with J gene TRBJ1-2; TRBD1 is the table's D call and was not checked against the DNA. TRBV21-1 is recorded as a pseudogene. The CDR3 extends over 16 amino acids. The CDR3 loop is CASSFGQGGDYYGYTF. The CDR3 DNA sequence: TGTGCCAGCAGTTTCGGACAGGGAGGCGATTACTATGGCTACACCTTC.

The chain carries TRBV6-5 and TRBJ1-5; D possibly corresponds to TRBD1 (6 bases). Germline CDR1 MNHEY, CDR2 SVGAGI. V was pared by 4 bases and J by 2 bases, with 15 bases between. This CDR3 spans 16 amino acids. DNA of the CDR3: TGTGCCAGCAGTTCCACCCCCAGGGGAGGCAATCAGCCCCAGCATTTT. Its translation is CASSSTPRGGNQPQHF.

Comments on this clonotype: A clone one base away is much larger, so this may be a read error. The chain combines TRBV29-1 with TRBJ2-2; no clear D gene. V was clipped by 1 base and J by 0 bases, with 9 bases between them. This CDR3 comprises 15 residues. CDR1 SQVTM and CDR2 ANQGSEA come from the germline V gene. The CDR3, as DNA: TGCAGCGTTGAAGTTCCGGCAGCGAACACCGGGGAGCTGTTTTTT. It codes for CSVEVPAANTGELFF.

The rearrangement uses TRBV10-3 and TRBJ1-1; D is ambiguous. V dropped 4 bases and J dropped 0 bases, with 6 bases sitting between them. The CDR3 is made up of 13 amino acids. Germline V CDR1 and CDR2: ENHRY, SYGVKD. CDR3 in DNA: TGTGCCATCAGTGGTAAGTTGAACACTGAAGCTTTCTTT. This sequence encodes CAISGKLNTEAFF.

This clonotype was seen a few times. V is TRBV6-2 or TRBV6-3 and J is TRBJ2-3; a possible D gene is TRBD1 (5 bases). This CDR3 region has 12 residues. The germline V and J ends were trimmed by 2 bases and 10 bases, with 10 bases remaining between them. CDR1 is MNHEY, CDR2 SVGEGT, per germline. CDR3 DNA sequence: TGTGCCAGCAGTTACCCTCTGGGGCCGCAGTATTTT. Translation gives CASSYPLGPQYF.

The chain is built from TRBV7-2 and TRBJ2-5, with D unresolved. Trimming removed 4 bases from V and 5 bases from J, with 11 bases in between. Looked up from germline, CDR1 is SGHTA and CDR2 is FQGNSA. The CDR3 consists of 13 residues. The CDR3 protein is CASSSLPVETQYF. CDR3 sequence (DNA): TGTGCCAGCAGCTCGTTGCCCGTCGAGACCCAGTACTTC.

This clonotype was counted ten times or more. As DNA, the CDR3 is TGCAGCGTTGTGGCGGACAGGGCTGTCTACGAGCAGTACTTC. Its translation: CSVVADRAVYEQYF. The chain links TRBV29-1 to TRBJ2-7, with 8 bases fitting TRBD1. The germline gives CDR1 SQVTM, CDR2 ANQGSEA. The V segment lost 4 bases and the J segment 3 bases; nucleotides outside the gene matches: 8. The CDR3 covers 14 residues.

This clonotype occurred many times. The chain uses TRBV12-3 or TRBV12-4 and TRBJ1-5; D unclear. V lost 3 bases to trimming and J lost 2 bases, with 14 bases between them. The CDR3 covers 16 residues. The CDR3 protein is CASSFGVIAGNQPQHF. In DNA form, the CDR3 reads TGTGCCAGCAGTTTCGGGGTTATAGCGGGCAATCAGCCCCAGCATTTT.

The chain links TRBV5-4 to TRBJ2-3; 9 bases align to TRBD2. The CDR3 is 16 residues long. Looked up from germline, CDR1 is SGHNT and CDR2 is YYREEE (reference sequence). Trimming took 4 bases from V and 4 from J; bases not matched to a gene: 10. This chain's CDR3 is CASSQRSGSLADTQYF. The CDR3 bases are TGTGCCAGCAGCCAACGTAGCGGGAGTCTCGCAGATACGCAGTATTTT.

Details on this clonotype: A much larger clonotype is one base distant, so this may be a read error. The chain uses TRBV11-2 and TRBJ2-7, with D possibly matching TRBD2 (5 bases). This CDR3 region has 14 residues. V was trimmed by 5 bases and J by 4 bases, leaving 15 bases between them. Looked up from germline, CDR1 is SGHAT and CDR2 is FQNNGV. The CDR3, as DNA: TGTGCCAGCAGCCAGAGGGCGGGTTCATACGAGCAGTACTTC. Translation gives CASSQRAGSYEQYF.

The rearrangement links TRBV28 to TRBJ2-3; D remains unclear. The CDR3 length is 12 residues. V shed 10 bases and J shed 2 bases, with 10 bases lying between them. The V gene's germline CDR1 is MDHEN and CDR2 SYDVKM. Here the CDR3 DNA reads TGTGCCACCCTAAACCCCACAGATACGCAGTATTTT. Translated: CATLNPTDTQYF.

In the case of this clonotype: Without the conserved terminal phenylalanine or tryptophan, this CDR3 likely stems from a read error. The V gene is TRBV11-2, the J gene TRBJ2-1, with 8 bases identical to TRBD2. The CDR3 loop spans 15 amino acids. The V gene end was trimmed by 3 bases and the J gene end by 7 bases; junction bases not matched to a gene: 8. Germline V CDR1 and CDR2: SGHAT, FQNNGV. CDR3 coding DNA: TGTGCCAGCAGCTTCCTGGCGGGAGGACGTAATGAGCAGTTCGTC. The encoded protein is CASSFLAGGRNEQFV.

With regard to this clonotype: Given a much more abundant clone one base away, this may be a read error. CDR3 in amino acids: CASSLEGPAQETQYF. CDR3 nucleotides: TGTGCCAGCAGTTTAGAGGGTCCCGCCCAAGAGACCCAGTACTTC. This sequence joins TRBV12-3 or TRBV12-4 and TRBJ2-5; D is undetermined. This CDR3 region has 15 residues. V lost 1 base, J lost 1 base, and 10 bases lay in between.

About this clonotype itself: At one end the junction does not follow the germline gene, possibly because of a read error. The chain joins TRBV4-1 to TRBJ2-3, with TRBD2 as a possible D gene (5 bases). Germline V gene lookup returns CDR1 MGHRA and CDR2 YSYEKL. The CDR3 covers 17 residues. The CDR3 region is CASSLRPTGGSIDTQYF. The DNA of the CDR3 is TGCGCCAGCAGCCTACGCCCAACCGGTGGGAGCATAGATACGCAGTATTTT.

This clonotype has at least ten counts. The chain links TRBV29-1 to TRBJ1-1; a possible D gene is TRBD1 (6 bases). CDR1 SQVTM and CDR2 ANQGSEA come from the germline V gene. This CDR3 is 13 amino acids long. V was pared by 6 bases and J by 1 base, with 12 bases between. The CDR3 DNA sequence: TGCAGCGTATCGGGACATCCGAACACTGAAGCTTTCTTT. This gives the protein CSVSGHPNTEAFF.

This clonotype has a single count. Being one base from a much bigger clone, this may be a read error. This CDR3 reads CASIPHRGRLYEQYF. The CDR3 nucleotides are TGTGCCAGCATTCCCCATCGGGGGCGTCTGTACGAGCAGTACTTC. The chain has TRBV6-1 and TRBJ2-7; D may match TRBD1 or TRBD2 (6 bases each). V dropped 7 bases and J dropped 4 bases, with 20 bases sitting between them. CDR1 is MNHNS, CDR2 SASEGT, per germline. CDR3 size: 15 residues.

Notes on this clonotype: This is likely a read error, given that the CDR3 carries no conserved phenylalanine or tryptophan at its end. The V call is TRBV11-2, the J call TRBJ2-7; tentative D call: TRBD2 (5 bases). V gave up 6 bases and J gave up 2 bases, with 17 bases separating them. Per germline, CDR1 SGHAT and CDR2 FQNNGV. The CDR3 length is 15 residues. The CDR3, as DNA: TGTGCCAGCAGTACCTCGGACGGAGGCCCCTACGAGCAGTACTAC. The encoded protein is CASSTSDGGPYEQYY.

This clonotype was recorded a few times. The V and J genes are TRBV6-1 and TRBJ2-1, with D possibly being TRBD2 (7 bases). Trimming cost V 8 bases and J 8 bases, with 19 bases left between them. CDR1 is MNHNS, CDR2 SASEGT, per germline. The CDR3 sequence is 14 residues long. CDR3 coding DNA: TGTGCCAGCGCCTCAGGGGCGGGAGCGGATGAGCAGTTCTTC. This translates into CASASGAGADEQFF.

The V and J genes are TRBV19 and TRBJ2-5; D remains unclear. Deletions cut 0 bases from V and 1 base from J, with 0 bases between. CDR3 length: 12 amino acids. The V gene's germline CDR1 is LNHDA and CDR2 SQIVND (reference sequence). As DNA, the CDR3 is TGTGCCAGTAGTATAGACCAAGAGACCCAGTACTTC. Encoded protein: CASSIDQETQYF.

The rearrangement links TRBV28 to TRBJ2-7; TRBD2 agrees at 11 bases. The CDR3 runs to 15 residues. In germline, CDR1 is MDHEN, CDR2 SYDVKM. After removal of 6 bases from V and 9 bases from J, the junction contained 13 bases not matched to a gene. CDR3 in DNA: TGTGCCAGCAGCCTAGGTCTAGCGGGAGGAGGCGGGCAGTACTTC. This codes for CASSLGLAGGGGQYF.

Ten or more counts support this clonotype. The chain employs TRBV5-8 and TRBJ1-6, with D unresolved. V was trimmed by 0 bases and J by 6 bases, leaving 1 base between them. The length of the CDR3 is 12 residues. CDR1 is SGHTS, CDR2 YDEGEE, per germline. The CDR3 DNA reads as TGTGCCAGCAGCTTGGTTAATTCACCCCTCCACTTT. Its translation is CASSLVNSPLHF.

CDR3 in amino acids: CATNRDYQQETQYF. In nucleotides, the CDR3 is TGTGCCACTAACCGGGACTATCAGCAAGAGACCCAGTACTTC. The chain couples TRBV6-1 to TRBJ2-5; 7 nucleotides line up with TRBD2. The junction had 10 bases not matched to a gene; V was cut back by 10 bases and J by 2 bases. CDR1 is MNHNS, CDR2 SASEGT, per germline. The CDR3 spans 14 residues.

This clonotype was observed a handful of times. A junction end diverges from the germline sequence, so it may reflect a read error. The chain joins TRBV5-6 to TRBJ2-2, with D perhaps matching TRBD2 (6 bases). The CDR3 extends over 15 amino acids. Per germline, CDR1 SGHDT and CDR2 YYEEEE. DNA for the CDR3: TGTACCAGCAGCGTTGGGACTTGGCGGACCGGGGAGCTGTTTTTT. It is translated as CTSSVGTWRTGELFF.

The J gene is TRBJ2-7, the V gene TRBV4-1; TRBD2 aligns across 11 bases. Germline values: CDR1 MGHRA, CDR2 YSYEKL. This CDR3 spans 17 amino acids. Trimming took 0 bases from V and 7 from J; bases not matched to a gene: 11. The CDR3 coding sequence is TGCGCCAGCAGCCAAGAGATTCCGGGTAGCGGGAGGGTTGAGCAGTACTTC. Translating gives CASSQEIPGSGRVEQYF.